The 8 T cell receptor beta chains listed next were all sequenced from one sample in a study of response to subunit inactivated influenza vaccine. TCRdb recomputed calls from the RT-PCR reads with MiXCR, one row per CDR3 protein. The data contain about half a million distinct CDR3 sequences, roughly 9.8% of them singletons. Here the sequenced sample was PBMCs from blood, taken 45 days after vaccination. These TCRs come from a man in his forties or fifties who received an inactivated influenza vaccine.

V and J are TRBV4-3 and TRBJ2-1; D unresolved. Germline loops: CDR1 LGHNA, CDR2 YSLEER. V was pared by 3 bases and J by 3 bases, with 12 bases between. This CDR3 region has 15 residues. The CDR3 region is CASSQEGAYYNEQFF. The CDR3 DNA follows: TGCGCCAGCAGCCAGGAAGGTGCTTACTACAATGAGCAGTTCTTC.

The genes are TRBV11-2 and TRBJ1-3, with 9 positions matching TRBD1. With 2 bases clipped from V and 0 bases from J, the junction kept 17 bases outside the gene matches. Germline CDR1 and CDR2: SGHAT and FQNNGV. This CDR3 is built from 21 residues. The chain's CDR3 is CASSLWVWDRATLNSGNTIYF. The CDR3 bases are TGTGCCAGCAGCTTATGGGTCTGGGACAGGGCGACCCTAAACTCTGGAAACACCATATATTTT.

This clonotype has just a few counts. In DNA form, the CDR3 reads TGCAGTGCTAGCGACGAGCAGTACTTC. Amino acid sequence: CSASDEQYF. This sequence joins TRBV20-1 and TRBJ2-7; D gene ambiguous. V was clipped by 3 bases and J by 5 bases, with 2 bases between them. Per the germline V gene, CDR1 is DFQATT and CDR2 is SNEGSKA (reference sequence). The length of the CDR3 is 9 residues.

The rearrangement links TRBV7-2 to TRBJ2-3; 12 bases are a match to TRBD1. The CDR3 loop spans 16 amino acids. Germline V gene lookup returns CDR1 SGHTA and CDR2 FQGNSA. Unmatched junction bases numbered 7, after V lost 5 bases and J lost 4 bases. The DNA for the CDR3 is TGTGCCAGCAGCCTAGTTGGGACAGGGGGCGCAGATACGCAGTATTTT. It encodes CASSLVGTGGADTQYF.

Only a few counts were recorded for this clonotype. This sequence joins TRBV18 and TRBJ2-7, with D possibly being TRBD2 (6 bases). V dropped 3 bases and J dropped 5 bases, with 14 bases sitting between them. Germline CDR1 KGHSH, CDR2 LQKENI. The CDR3 consists of 14 residues. The CDR3 sequence is CASSPAGAGHEQYF. For the CDR3, the DNA is TGTGCCAGCTCACCCGCTGGAGCGGGCCACGAGCAGTACTTC.

This chain uses TRBV15 with TRBJ1-1, with 11 nucleotides matching TRBD1. The germline V gene has CDR1 LNHNV and CDR2 YYDKDF (reference sequence). V trimming: 8 bases; J trimming: 3 bases; junction bases outside the gene matches: 17. The CDR3 extends over 18 amino acids. Here the CDR3 reads CATWEDRGRLTRYTEAFF. The DNA for the CDR3 is TGTGCCACCTGGGAGGACAGGGGGCGCCTGACAAGGTACACTGAAGCTTTCTTT. The variable domain in full, completed from reference TRBV15 and TRBJ1-1, reads DAMVIQNPRYQVTQFGKPVTLSCSQTLNHNVMYWYQQKSSQAPKLLFHYYDKDFNNEADTPDNFQSRRPNTSFCFLDIRSPGLGDTAMYLCATWEDRGRLTRYTEAFFGQGTRLTVV.

This clonotype was picked up one time. The CDR3 sequence is CSARVGGYNYEQYF. The CDR3 DNA sequence: TGCAGTGCTAGAGTGGGCGGCTACAACTACGAGCAGTACTTC. The rearrangement uses TRBV20-1 and TRBJ2-7, with D uncertain. The germline V gene encodes CDR1 DFQATT and CDR2 SNEGSKA (reference sequence). The V end was cut by 1 base, the J end by 3 bases, with 13 bases between. The CDR3 runs 14 residues.

This clonotype was detected a few times. It is unclear where the CDR3 begins or ends on the DNA, so no DNA is shown, and the CDR3 is as TCRdb lists it. J is TRBJ1-1 and V is TRBV28. Germline assignment: CDR1 MDHEN and CDR2 SYDVKM. With termini counted, the CDR3 has 14 amino acids. The CDR3 loop reads CASSSSGEVTEAFF.